Listed below are T cell receptor beta chains from one sample, sequenced in a study of CD8 T cells in ankylosing spondylitis. MiXCR, run by TCRdb on the 5' RACE reads, gives a single entry per CDR3 protein. The repertoire includes 200,000 to 250,000 distinct CDR3 sequences, around 6.6% of them detected once, and 11% to 15% sits in the top ten. Sequencing input: blood, either unsorted or a sorted T cell fraction (not recorded which). The receptors originated from a male donor with ankylosing spondylitis. Each CDR3 is given with its conserved first and last residue. D genes are given only for firm matches. Not all rows give a size; the values are once, few, many and, for expanded clones, a class.

TGTGCCAGCAGCTTGACTAGCGGGGCCCACGGGGAGCTGTTTTTT CASSLTSGAHGELFF TRBD2 TRBJ2-2 TRBV7-9 few
TGTGCCAGCAGTTACGCCAAGCGGGGGAATGAGCAGTTCTTC CASSYAKRGNEQFF TRBD2 TRBJ2-1 TRBV6-2/TRBV6-3 many
TGTGCCAGCAGCTCCCGGGACAGGGACACCGGGGAGCTGTTTTTT CASSSRDRDTGELFF TRBD1 TRBJ2-2 TRBV7-9 many
TGCAGCGTTGTTATTCTCGGAGGCTACACCTTC CSVVILGGYTF NA TRBJ1-2 TRBV29-1 many
TGTGCCAGCATCGGGGGTCAGCCCCAGCATTTT CASIGGQPQHF NA TRBJ1-5 TRBV27 many
TGTGCCAGCAGCCAAGAAGGGGGATTTGAGACCCAGTACTTC CASSQEGGFETQYF NA TRBJ2-5 TRBV14 NA
TGTGCCAGCAGTTTCGGACTAGCAGACGAGCAGTACTTC CASSFGLADEQYF TRBD2 TRBJ2-7 TRBV6-5 many
TGCGCCAGCAGCTTTAATAGCGGGAGATCCTACGAGCAGTACTTC CASSFNSGRSYEQYF TRBD2 TRBJ2-7 TRBV5-1 NA
TGTGCCAGCAGCGCCGGGGTTTCACCCCTCCACTTT CASSAGVSPLHF NA TRBJ1-6 TRBV9 NA
TGCAGTGCTAGAGAGTCCAGGGATGGCTACACCTTC CSARESRDGYTF NA TRBJ1-2 TRBV20-1 NA
TGTGCCATCAGCCCCGGGACATTGTACTTGGGAGAGCAGTACTTC CAISPGTLYLGEQYF NA TRBJ2-7 TRBV7-9 NA
TGTGCCAGTAGTATAGATATACAGGGGGCAGGCAATCAGCCCCAGCATTTT CASSIDIQGAGNQPQHF TRBD1 TRBJ1-5 TRBV19 few
TGCGCCAGCAGTGATCGGGGGCCCAACACTGAAGCTTTCTTT CASSDRGPNTEAFF NA TRBJ1-1 TRBV10-1 NA
TGCAGCGTGGTGGGGACAGGGAAAACCTACGAGCAGTACTTC CSVVGTGKTYEQYF TRBD1 TRBJ2-7 TRBV29-1 many
TGTGCCAGCAGCTTAGGGGCAGCGTCTGGAAACACCATATATTTT CASSLGAASGNTIYF NA TRBJ1-3 TRBV11-2 many
TGTGCCAGCAGCCTATCGACAGTCTATGGCTACACCTTC CASSLSTVYGYTF NA TRBJ1-2 TRBV12-3/TRBV12-4 many
TGTGCCAGCAGTTTCGGGGGTTCGGACGAGCAGTACTTC CASSFGGSDEQYF NA TRBJ2-7 TRBV28 many
TGTGCCAGCAGTCCCGGGGGGCCGGGGGAGCAGTACTTC CASSPGGPGEQYF NA TRBJ2-7 TRBV12-3/TRBV12-4 many
TGTGCCAGCAGTTTCCAGGGGCCAATCTTCTCTTCCTACGAGCAGTACTTC CASSFQGPIFSSYEQYF NA TRBJ2-7 TRBV28 many
TGTGCCAGCAGCTTAGTGTCTTGGACTAAGAAAGAGACCCAGTACTTC CASSLVSWTKKETQYF NA TRBJ2-5 TRBV7-6 NA
TGTGCCAGCAGACTAGCGGGGGGTCGGGGTGAGCAGTTCTTC CASRLAGGRGEQFF TRBD2 TRBJ2-1 TRBV27 many
TGTGCCAGCAGTTGGACTAGCGGACAGCCAGATACGCAGTATTTT CASSWTSGQPDTQYF TRBD2 TRBJ2-3 TRBV5-5 many
TGTGCCACCAGCACCCACAGTGCTAGGGGCACCATATATTTT CATSTHSARGTIYF NA TRBJ1-3 TRBV15 many
TGTGCCAGCAGTCACGGTCCAGGGACAGCCCAGTACGAGCGGTACTTC CASSHGPGTAQYERYF TRBD1 TRBJ2-7 TRBV6-5 NA
TGTGCCAGTAGTACCTGGGACGCTAGCAATCAGCCCCAGCATTTT CASSTWDASNQPQHF NA TRBJ1-5 TRBV19 NA
TGTGCCAGCAGCTTGACAGGGGGTAATGTCTATGGCTACACCTTC CASSLTGGNVYGYTF TRBD1 TRBJ1-2 TRBV7-9 NA
TGCGCCAGCACTTCTGAAAAATACACTGAAGCTTTCTTT CASTSEKYTEAFF NA TRBJ1-1 TRBV5-1 many
TGTGCCAGCAGCTTAGTGAGGTTCTCTGGAAACACCATATATTTT CASSLVRFSGNTIYF NA TRBJ1-3 TRBV7-2 many
TGTGCCAGCAGCTTCCCGCAGGTCCTGATTAACAATGAGCAGTTCTTC CASSFPQVLINNEQFF NA TRBJ2-1 TRBV11-2 many
TGCAGTGCGGGGGACTCTCCCTACGAGCAGTACTTC CSAGDSPYEQYF NA TRBJ2-7 TRBV20-1 NA
TGTGTCTTACCACACTCGGCCGGGGCCAACGTCCTGACTTTC CVLPHSAGANVLTF NA TRBJ2-6 TRBV21-1 few
TGCAGCGCAGAAGAGGACAGCCTCGGGGAGACCCAGTACTTC CSAEEDSLGETQYF NA TRBJ2-5 TRBV29-1 many
TGCGCCAGCAGCCGGGGCTTGGGGGAGGTGAATGAGCAGTTCTTC CASSRGLGEVNEQFF NA TRBJ2-1 TRBV4-1 many
TGCAGCGTTGTAGGGACAGGGGGCCACTATGGCTACACCTTC CSVVGTGGHYGYTF TRBD1 TRBJ1-2 TRBV29-1 many
TGTGCCAGCAGCCGGGGGACAGCCGATGAAGTGGAGACCCAGTACTTC CASSRGTADEVETQYF NA TRBJ2-5 TRBV7-8 few
TGTGCCAGCAAAAGAGGACAGGGTAATCAGCCCCAGCATTTT CASKRGQGNQPQHF TRBD1 TRBJ1-5 TRBV12-3/TRBV12-4 many
TGTGCCAGCACTTGGTGGGCAGCGGAGAAAGAGACCCAGTACTTC CASTWWAAEKETQYF NA TRBJ2-5 TRBV7-8 many
TGCGCCAGCAGCCAAGGTCTGGCCAGCGGGTCCTACGAGCAGTACTTC CASSQGLASGSYEQYF NA TRBJ2-7 TRBV4-3 many
TGTGCCATCACCGAGACAGGGGTTCCCTACGAGCAGTACTTC CAITETGVPYEQYF TRBD1 TRBJ2-7 TRBV10-3 few
TGTGCCAGCAGCTACCGGGACAGGATATACAATGAGCAGTTCTTC CASSYRDRIYNEQFF TRBD1 TRBJ2-1 TRBV7-9 many